The 3 T cell receptor beta chains in this list originate from one sample, sequenced in a study of T cells expressing NK-cell markers. Using the 5' RACE reads, TCRdb records one entry per CDR3 protein without DNA. The sample table sets out about 370,000 distinct CDR3 sequences. The sequencing input was blood T cells: a sorted CD56 or NKG2C T cell subset, CD4+ or CD8+ T cells, or bulk PBMC T cells (not recorded which). The receptor set was obtained from a woman aged 45-60 years in good health.

V and J are TRBV29-1 and TRBJ2-3; TCRdb outputs TRBD1, but without DNA this stays unchecked. The germline gives CDR1 SQVTM, CDR2 ANQGSEA. This CDR3 spans 13 amino acids. CDR3 amino acids: CSVDFARWPAQYF.

V is TRBV20-1 and J is TRBJ2-1; TCRdb lists TRBD1, though no DNA is available to test this call. There are 13 residues in the CDR3. The germline gives CDR1 DFQATT, CDR2 SNEGSKA (reference sequence). The CDR3: CSARVSSWGEQFF.

The genes are TRBV24-1 and TRBJ2-3; TCRdb gives TRBD1 as the D gene, but with no DNA this cannot be confirmed. CDR1 and CDR2 (germline): KGHDR, SFDVKD. CDR3 length: 19 amino acids. This CDR3 reads CATSDLHDRARVGTDTQYF.